These T cell receptor beta chains were read from a single sample in a study of T cells and Merkel cell carcinoma outcomes. Some clones are missing from TCRdb's copy, which holds only in-frame ones; the method was immunoSEQ multiplex PCR. The repertoire holds 2,000 or so clones, with approximately 89% as singletons. The source material was tumor tissue from Merkel cell carcinoma. These receptors all stem from a human donor with Merkel cell carcinoma. CDR3s include the opening cysteine and the closing phenylalanine or tryptophan. D genes are given only for firm matches. The size entry is marked missing in some rows and otherwise reads once, few, many or a size class.

cdr3_aa | cdr3_nt | j_call | clone_size | v_call | d_call
CASSRGPTYEQYF | TGTGCCAGCAGCCGCGGACCGACATACGAGCAGTACTTC | TRBJ2-7 | NA | TRBV11-3 | NA
CASSLGGDGNTIYF | TGTGCCAGCAGCTTAGGAGGGGATGGAAACACCATATATTTT | TRBJ1-3 | few | TRBV7-8 | NA
CASNLVLGTGNYEQYF | TGTGCCAGCAACTTAGTTTTAGGGACAGGTAACTACGAGCAGTACTTC | TRBJ2-7 | NA | TRBV13 | TRBD1
CAISEGDPLPQHF | TGTGCCATCAGTGAAGGAGACCCCCTGCCCCAGCATTTT | TRBJ1-5 | NA | TRBV10-3 | NA
CSASGVGEQYF | TGCAGTGCTAGTGGTGTGGGGGAGCAGTACTTC | TRBJ2-7 | NA | TRBV20-1 | NA
CASSYAENYGYTF | TGTGCCAGCAGTTATGCGGAAAACTATGGCTACACCTTC | TRBJ1-2 | NA | TRBV6-5 | NA
CASTPEGAVAYEQYF | TGCGCCAGCACCCCCGAGGGGGCGGTGGCCTACGAGCAGTACTTC | TRBJ2-7 | NA | TRBV10-2 | TRBD1
CSAQGTYEQYF | TGCAGTGCTCAGGGAACCTACGAGCAGTACTTC | TRBJ2-7 | once | TRBV20-1 | NA
CSVDPGQAYGYTF | TGCAGCGTGGACCCGGGACAGGCTTATGGCTACACCTTC | TRBJ1-2 | NA | TRBV29-1 | TRBD1
CASSSTYSNTGELFF | TGCGCCAGCAGCTCGACCTACTCGAACACCGGGGAGCTGTTTTTT | TRBJ2-2 | NA | TRBV5-1 | NA
CASNTGGAGNQPQHF | TGTGCCAGCAATACAGGGGGCGCGGGCAATCAGCCCCAGCATTTT | TRBJ1-5 | NA | TRBV2 | TRBD1
CSVVEVSYNEQFF | TGCAGCGTTGTAGAGGTATCCTACAATGAACAGTTCTTC | TRBJ2-1 | NA | TRBV29-1 | NA
CASSFVSRAGGANVLTF | TGTGCCAGCAGTTTCGTATCCAGGGCGGGTGGGGCCAACGTCCTGACTTTC | TRBJ2-6 | NA | TRBV27 | NA
CASRGANYGYTF | TGCGCCAGCAGGGGTGCTAACTATGGCTACACCTTC | TRBJ1-2 | NA | TRBV5-1 | NA
CASSTGDRENQPQHF | TGTGCCAGCAGCACGGGTGACAGGGAAAATCAGCCCCAGCATTTT | TRBJ1-5 | once | TRBV5-6 | TRBD1
CASSPPNTEAFF | TGTGCCAGCAGTCCCCCGAACACTGAAGCTTTCTTT | TRBJ1-1 | NA | TRBV6-5 | NA
CASSQEGGEESPLHF | TGCGCCAGCAGCCAAGAGGGGGGGGAGGAATCACCCCTCCACTTT | TRBJ1-6 | NA | TRBV4-1 | NA
CASSQESQNTEAFF | TGTGCCAGCAGCCAAGAGTCCCAAAACACTGAAGCTTTCTTT | TRBJ1-1 | few | TRBV4-2 | NA
CATRPRSNQPQHF | TGTGCCACTCGACCGAGAAGCAATCAGCCCCAGCATTTT | TRBJ1-5 | NA | TRBV2 | NA
CASSVGEVYGYTF | TGTGCCAGCAGCGTCGGCGAGGTCTATGGCTACACCTTC | TRBJ1-2 | NA | TRBV9 | NA
CASRGGTAGGYTF | TGTGCCAGCAGGGGGGGGACCGCAGGGGGCTACACCTTC | TRBJ1-2 | NA | TRBV2 | NA
CASSPTPGMNTEAFF | TGTGCCAGCAGCCCAACGCCAGGGATGAACACTGAAGCTTTCTTT | TRBJ1-1 | once | TRBV11-3 | NA
CASSLAGTDTQYF | TGTGCCAGCAGCTTAGCTGGCACAGATACGCAGTATTTT | TRBJ2-3 | NA | TRBV13 | NA